Following are 32 T cell receptor beta chains from one sample sequenced in a study of blood T cells in healthy people across ages. The authors ran a second PCR of about 7 to 11 cycles using a sample-barcoded 5' primer and a J-beta primer mix. TCRdb reanalysed the 5' RACE reads using MiXCR and keeps one entry per CDR3 protein. The table lists roughly 2 million distinct CDR3 sequences, about 49% of them singletons. The sequenced sample was blood. The receptors come from a woman in her thirties or forties in good health.

The chain combines TRBV7-2 with TRBJ1-6; D call uncertain. Trimming stripped 1 base from V and 7 bases from J, with 11 bases between. Germline V gives CDR1 SGHTA, CDR2 FQGNSA. The CDR3 totals 15 residues. CDR3 loop: CASSLGGRPNSPLHF. The CDR3 region has the DNA TGTGCCAGCAGCTTAGGTGGGAGACCGAATTCACCCCTCCACTTT.

The chain joins TRBV29-1 to TRBJ1-5; the D gene is possibly TRBD1 (5 bases). The CDR3 contains 13 residues. Trimming left V 4 bases short and J 1 base short, with 8 bases between. CDR1 is SQVTM, CDR2 ANQGSEA, per germline. This CDR3 reads CSVGEGSNQPQHF. Here the CDR3 DNA reads TGCAGCGTTGGGGAGGGGAGCAATCAGCCCCAGCATTTT.

This clonotype was seen once. The chain is built from TRBV5-1 and TRBJ2-5, with TRBD1 identical over 12 bases. The DNA end is a closer match to TRBJ2-7, so the J assignment may be wrong. The germline gives CDR1 SGHRS, CDR2 YFSETQ. The CDR3 loop spans 15 amino acids. In DNA, the CDR3 is TGCGCCAGCAGCTTGGAAGGGACAGGGGGCGTCGAGCAGTACTTC. Protein: CASSLEGTGGVEQYF.

Points on this clonotype: One junction end does not reproduce the germline sequence, and a read error may be involved. This rearrangement joins TRBV13 to TRBJ2-3, with D perhaps TRBD2 (7 bases). This CDR3 is 17 amino acids long. Germline CDR1 reads PRHDT; CDR2 reads FYEKMQ (reference sequence). The CDR3 loop is CANSLGPGGRGTDTQYF. As DNA, the CDR3 is TGTGCCAACAGCTTAGGCCCGGGGGGCCGGGGCACAGATACGCAGTATTTT.

The V and J genes are TRBV12-3 or TRBV12-4 and TRBJ2-5; 10 bases fit TRBD1. This CDR3 comprises 15 residues. Trimming took 8 bases from V and 5 from J; bases not matched to a gene: 11. The CDR3 spells CASASPGQGTETQYF. DNA for the CDR3: TGTGCCAGCGCCTCTCCGGGACAGGGGACGGAGACCCAGTACTTC.

The table lists this clonotype with a few counts. The CDR3 DNA reads as TGTTCTCAAGAGACCCAGTACTTC. Translation: CSQETQYF. The genes are TRBV27 and TRBJ2-5; D is undetermined. The CDR3 extends over 8 amino acids. CDR1 MNHEY and CDR2 SMNVEV come from the germline V gene (reference sequence).

This clonotype was observed a handful of times. The chain recombines TRBV12-3 or TRBV12-4 with TRBJ2-3; a weak D match, TRBD2 (6 bases). The CDR3 is made up of 16 amino acids. V was clipped by 5 bases and J by 0 bases, with 15 bases between them. The DNA of the CDR3 is TGTGCCAGCAGTCCACCGGACGGGACTAGCACAGATACGCAGTATTTT. Amino acids: CASSPPDGTSTDTQYF.

The chain carries TRBV29-1 and TRBJ2-3, with D tentatively TRBD1 (6 bases). Germline V gives CDR1 SQVTM, CDR2 ANQGSEA. V gave up 2 bases and J gave up 3 bases, with 9 bases separating them. This CDR3 is 13 amino acids long. This CDR3 is CSVEKGVTDTQYF. CDR3 bases: TGCAGCGTTGAAAAGGGGGTGACAGATACGCAGTATTTT.

This clonotype has just a few counts. V usage is TRBV9 and J usage is TRBJ2-3, with D unresolved. The germline V and J ends were trimmed by 0 bases and 4 bases, with 18 bases remaining between them. This CDR3 is built from 17 residues. Germline CDR1 SGDLS, CDR2 YYNGEE. This CDR3 reads CASSVEGTPLSADTQYF. CDR3 in DNA: TGTGCCAGCAGCGTAGAGGGTACCCCCTTGAGCGCAGATACGCAGTATTTT.

The chain joins TRBV6-1 to TRBJ2-5; D possibly corresponds to TRBD1 (7 bases). The end of the DNA aligns better with TRBJ2-7, so the J call may be wrong. The CDR3 is made up of 12 amino acids. CDR1 is MNHNS, CDR2 SASEGT, per germline. Written as DNA, the CDR3 is TGTGCCAGCATCCAGGGGGGTTACGAGCAGTACTTC. The encoded protein is CASIQGGYEQYF.

This clonotype has just a few counts. CDR3 DNA sequence: TGTGCCAGCGTACGATACGCCGGGGAGGACGAGCAGTACTTC. As protein: CASVRYAGEDEQYF. The chain has TRBV27 and TRBJ2-5; D perhaps matches TRBD2 (6 bases). The DNA end favors TRBJ2-7, so the J call may be wrong. CDR1 is MNHEY, CDR2 SMNVEV, per germline (reference sequence). The CDR3 is 14 residues long.

This clonotype was counted a few times. This chain links TRBV28 with TRBJ1-2; D is unresolved. Germline CDR1 MDHEN, CDR2 SYDVKM. V was clipped by 8 bases and J by 2 bases, with 12 bases between them. This CDR3 spans 13 amino acids. CDR3 sequence reads: CASEEDGNYGYTF. The DNA for the CDR3 is TGTGCCAGCGAGGAGGACGGCAACTATGGCTACACCTTC.

V usage is TRBV20-1 and J usage is TRBJ1-4, with 10 bases matching TRBD1. The CDR3 has 13 amino acids. V shed 4 bases and J 6 bases; nucleotides not matched to a gene: 2. Per the germline V gene, CDR1 is DFQATT and CDR2 is SNEGSKA (reference sequence). The CDR3 DNA sequence: TGCAGTGCTAAGGACAGGGGGTATGAAAAACTGTTTTTT. Translation: CSAKDRGYEKLFF.

The chain links TRBV11-2 to TRBJ2-5; 8 positions match TRBD2. With V trimmed by 3 bases and J by 5 bases, 11 bases remained unmatched. Germline V gene lookup returns CDR1 SGHAT and CDR2 FQNNGV. This CDR3 is built from 16 residues. Written as DNA, the CDR3 is TGTGCCAGCAGCTTCAATAGCGGGGCTGGTCAGGAGACCCAGTACTTC. It is translated as CASSFNSGAGQETQYF. The full variable domain, in which reference TRBV11-2 and TRBJ2-5 provide the parts outside the CDR3, is EAGVAQSPRYKIIEKRQSVAFWCNPISGHATLYWYQQILGQGPKLLIQFQNNGVVDDSQLPKDRFSAERLKGVDSTLKIQPAKLEDSAVYLCASSFNSGAGQETQYFGPGTRLLVL.

This clonotype was counted a few times. The chain joins TRBV24-1 to TRBJ1-2; 9 nucleotides match TRBD1. Germline loops: CDR1 KGHDR, CDR2 SFDVKD. This CDR3 is built from 14 residues. Trimming removed 3 bases from V and 11 bases from J; junction bases left unmatched: 9. CDR3 loop: CATSDQGQGFRYTF. As DNA, the CDR3 is TGTGCCACCAGTGATCAGGGACAGGGATTCCGGTACACCTTC.

This rearrangement joins TRBV7-2 to TRBJ2-7; D may be TRBD1 or TRBD2 (5 bases each). Germline V gene lookup returns CDR1 SGHTA and CDR2 FQGNSA. This CDR3 has 15 amino acids. The V gene lost 5 bases and the J gene lost 7 bases, with 21 bases spanning the gap. The CDR3 region is CASSPSPGAYNEQYF. DNA of the CDR3: TGTGCCAGCAGCCCTAGCCCTGGGGCCTACAATGAGCAGTACTTC.

CDR3 residues: CASSSRGQGEWGGYTF. The CDR3 nucleotides read TGTGCCAGCAGTTCCCGCGGGCAGGGGGAATGGGGTGGCTACACCTTC. This chain joins TRBV6-6 and TRBJ1-2; 7 bases are shared with TRBD1. CDR3 length: 16 residues. From germline, CDR1 is MNHNY and CDR2 SVGAGI (reference sequence). V was clipped by 4 bases and J by 7 bases; unmatched bases: 15.

This chain joins TRBV15 and TRBJ2-1, with D unclear. CDR3 size: 16 residues. V was clipped by 3 bases and J by 10 bases, with 22 bases between them. Germline-derived CDR1 and CDR2 are LNHNV and YYDKDF (reference sequence). The CDR3 protein is CATSSPVSDSPVEQFF. CDR3 nucleotide sequence: TGTGCCACCAGCAGCCCCGTATCGGATTCCCCGGTAGAGCAGTTCTTC.

This clonotype was found many times. The chain combines TRBV5-1 with TRBJ2-4; D may correspond to TRBD1 or TRBD2 (6 bases each). Deletions cut 3 bases from V and 8 bases from J, with 24 bases between. The CDR3 has 17 amino acids. Germline assignment: CDR1 SGHRS and CDR2 YFSETQ. The CDR3 is CASSYTGSGQDEDIQYF. DNA of the CDR3: TGCGCCAGCAGCTACACAGGGAGCGGGCAGGACGAGGACATTCAGTACTTC. Full variable domain (rest looked up from reference TRBV5-1 and TRBJ2-4): KAGVTQTPRYLIKTRGQQVTLSCSPISGHRSVSWYQQTPGQGLQFLFEYFSETQRNKGNFPGRFSGRQFSNSRSEMNVSTLELGDSALYLCASSYTGSGQDEDIQYFGAGTRLSVL.

The chain uses TRBV4-1 and TRBJ1-4; 7 bases are a match to TRBD1. This CDR3 region has 15 residues. After removal of 3 bases from V and 7 bases from J, the junction contained 8 bases not matched to a gene. CDR1 and CDR2 (germline): MGHRA, YSYEKL. CDR3 sequence: CASSQIGGSGEKLFF. The CDR3 nucleotides are TGCGCCAGCAGCCAGATAGGGGGCTCGGGTGAAAAACTGTTTTTT.

The chain has TRBV20-1 and TRBJ2-7; TRBD1 might be the D (5 bases). With 1 base removed from V and 0 bases from J, the gap between germline ends came to 13 bases. Germline V lookup: CDR1 DFQATT, CDR2 SNEGSKA (reference sequence). The CDR3 has 15 residues. DNA for the CDR3: TGCAGTGCTAGAGCCCCAGGGTTGAGCTCCTACGAGCAGTACTTC. As protein: CSARAPGLSSYEQYF.

This clonotype occurred a few times. The genes are TRBV27 and TRBJ2-6, with unresolved D. This CDR3 contains 17 residues. Germline V gene lookup returns CDR1 MNHEY and CDR2 SMNVEV (reference sequence). V shed 6 bases and J shed 0 bases, with 15 bases lying between them. In nucleotides, the CDR3 is TGTGCCAGCAGGACGGAATTGCCTCTCTCTGGGGCCAACGTCCTGACTTTC. It codes for CASRTELPLSGANVLTF.

This clonotype showed up just a few times. This chain uses TRBV21-1 with TRBJ2-6. TRBV21-1 is a documented pseudogene. This CDR3 spans 18 amino acids. The CDR3 DNA reads as TGTGCCAGCAGCAAAGCCCAGGTTGGGAGCTCTGGGGCCAACGTCCTGACTTTC. It codes for CASSKAQVGSSGANVLTF.

The chain combines TRBV6-2 or TRBV6-3 with TRBJ2-1; TRBD1 matches 7 bases. Germline CDR1 reads MNHEY; CDR2 reads SVGEGT. The CDR3 spans 15 residues. The trim removed 0 bases at V and 4 bases at J, leaving 3 bases unmatched. The DNA for the CDR3 is TGTGCCAGCAGTTACTCGGGACAGTATTACAATGAGCAGTTCTTC. Its protein product is CASSYSGQYYNEQFF.

The chain combines TRBV20-1 with TRBJ2-7; D ambiguous. Per germline, CDR1 DFQATT and CDR2 SNEGSKA (reference sequence). V gave up 3 bases and J gave up 1 base, with 19 bases separating them. This CDR3 has 16 residues. CDR3 nucleotides: TGCAGTGCTAGCCCCCCGTTGGGTCGCCAGTCCTACGAGCAGTACTTC. This codes for CSASPPLGRQSYEQYF.

This rearrangement joins TRBV13 to TRBJ2-7, with a tentative D call TRBD1 (7 bases). Germline CDR1 is PRHDT and CDR2 is FYEKMQ (reference sequence). V lost 6 bases and J lost 2, with 20 bases in between. The CDR3 runs to 16 residues. CDR3 nucleotide sequence: TGTGCCAGCAGACTACGACAGGGAGGATCGGCCTACGAGCAGTACTTC. It yields the protein CASRLRQGGSAYEQYF. The complete variable domain, with remaining parts taken from reference TRBV13 and TRBJ2-7, reads AAGVIQSPRHLIKEKRETATLKCYPIPRHDTVYWYQQGPGQDPQFLISFYEKMQSDKGSIPDRFSAQQFSDYHSELNMSSLELGDSALYFCASRLRQGGSAYEQYFGPGTRLTVT.

This clonotype appeared a few times. The V call is TRBV29-1, the J call TRBJ1-4; D is ambiguous. CDR1 and CDR2 (germline): SQVTM, ANQGSEA. V shed 7 bases and J shed 8 bases, with 11 bases lying between them. The CDR3 is 11 amino acids. The CDR3 reads CSGRRGEKLFF. The CDR3 coding sequence is TGCAGCGGCAGACGAGGGGAAAAACTGTTTTTT.

This clonotype showed up just a few times. The chain carries TRBV28 and TRBJ2-5, with 13 positions matching TRBD2. V was clipped by 5 bases and J by 7 bases; unmatched bases: 10. Germline lookup yields CDR1 MDHEN and CDR2 SYDVKM. The CDR3 loop spans 16 amino acids. The chain's CDR3 is CASSAQTSGGIGTQYF. DNA for the CDR3: TGTGCCAGCAGTGCCCAGACTAGCGGGGGGATCGGGACCCAGTACTTC.

This clonotype was seen a handful of times. The rearrangement joins TRBV6-5 to TRBJ2-3; 9 bases match TRBD2. This CDR3 comprises 14 residues. Germline V gene sequence: CDR1 MNHEY, CDR2 SVGAGI. V shed 6 bases and J 10 bases; nucleotides not matched to a gene: 11. The CDR3 here is CASSREWRGGSQYF. In DNA form, the CDR3 reads TGTGCCAGCAGCCGCGAGTGGCGGGGGGGTTCGCAGTATTTT.

A remark on this clonotype: At one of its ends the junction is not consistent with the germline gene, which may arise from a read error. The chain combines TRBV29-1 with TRBJ2-5; D ambiguous. The CDR3 covers 12 residues. Germline lookup yields CDR1 SQVTM and CDR2 ANQGSEA. Here the CDR3 reads CSVAVSQETRYF. The CDR3 nucleotides are TGCAGCGTTGCAGTATCCCAAGAGACCCGGTACTTC.

This clonotype was found a few times. The chain carries TRBV6-6 and TRBJ2-1; D might be TRBD2 (7 bases). V was cut by 7 bases and J by 3 bases, with 13 bases left in between. Germline V CDR1 and CDR2: MNHNY, SVGAGI (reference sequence). This CDR3 comprises 14 residues. The CDR3 sequence is CASIGGGNYNEQFF. CDR3 nucleotide sequence: TGTGCCAGCATAGGGGGGGGTAACTACAATGAGCAGTTCTTC.

Turning to this clonotype: A much larger clone differs from this one at a single base, so this may be a read error. The chain employs TRBV4-2 and TRBJ1-5; the D gene is possibly TRBD1 (6 bases). The CDR3 spans 14 residues. Germline assignment: CDR1 LGHNA and CDR2 YNFKEQ. DNA for the CDR3: TGTGCCAGCAGCCCGACAGGTAGCAATCCGCCCCAGCATTTT. Residues: CASSPTGSNPPQHF.